This TCR beta chain was sequenced in a study of molecular identifiers for immune sequencing clone quantification. Study results and caveats: Sharing of a barcode by identical TCR molecules could cause highly expanded clone sizes to be underestimated. One cell's worth of spiked Jurkat TCR RNA was reportedly detectable among about a million naive cells. The study found clones above 20 RNA copies held over 98% of effector molecules and under 1% in naive cells.

This clonotype was recorded many times. The antigen is not known. As previously described, bulk TCR libraries were made using listed TCR primers. TCRdb ran MiXCR on the PCR reads and lists one entry per CDR3 protein. The sample carries just under 65,000 distinct CDR3 sequences, about a fifth recorded once. This receptor was obtained from a human donor in good health. Some libraries in this study had Jurkat cell RNA spiked in. Sequencing was carried out using naive CD8+ T cells from blood, with Jurkat cell RNA spiked in. As for subset: FACS-sorted CD8+CD4-CCR7+CD45RA+ naive T cells.

CDR3 DNA: TGTGCCAGCAGCGGAAACAGGGATGCGGGTAAGACTGAAGCTTTCTTT. Its translation: CASSGNRDAGKTEAFF. This rearrangement joins TRBV7-9 to TRBJ1-1, with a possible D match to TRBD1 (6 bases). Per germline, CDR1 SEHNR and CDR2 FQNEAQ (reference sequence). The CDR3 has 16 amino acids. With 5 bases removed from V and 5 bases from J, the gap between germline ends came to 21 bases.